Following are 19 T cell receptor beta chains from one sample sequenced in a study of OX40 agonist ivuxolimab in advanced cancers. Some clones are missing from TCRdb's copy, which holds only in-frame ones; the method was immunoSEQ multiplex PCR. The table shows 45,000 to 60,000 clones, with roughly 90% occurring only once. The starting material was CD4+ or CD8+ T cells sorted from blood, obtained in a trial of the OX40 agonist ivuxolimab. The receptor source for this set is an adult with an advanced solid tumor such as melanoma, head and neck, liver or kidney cancer.

CDR3 region: CPPSVARGGALLEQYF. The DNA of the CDR3 is TGCCCCCCCAGCGTGGCCCGGGGGGGGGCCCTCTTGGAGCAGTACTTC. The chain couples TRBV5-1 to TRBJ2-7; 8 bases map to TRBD2. CDR1 is SGHRS and CDR2 is YFSETQ in the germline V gene. CDR3 length equals 16 residues.

The genes are TRBV29-1 and TRBJ1-1; D is unclear. CDR1 and CDR2 from the germline V gene are SQVTM and ANQGSEA. CDR3 length: 14 amino acids. V was pared by 6 bases and J by 3 bases, with 17 bases between. CDR3 protein: CSVQPVVSDTEAFF. The CDR3 DNA sequence: TGCAGCGTGCAGCCCGTGGTGAGCGACACTGAAGCTTTCTTT.

CDR3 sequence: CASRKAGADEAFF. The CDR3 DNA is TGCGCCAGCAGGAAAGCGGGGGCGGATGAAGCTTTCTTT. This sequence joins TRBV5-1 and TRBJ1-1; D may be TRBD1 (6 bases). This CDR3 region has 13 residues. CDR1 and CDR2 from the germline V gene are SGHRS and YFSETQ. V shed 5 bases and J shed 7 bases, with 15 bases lying between them.

This clone has more than one count but fewer than ten. This chain joins TRBV5-4 and TRBJ1-1; perhaps TRBD1 as D (5 bases). V gave up 2 bases and J gave up 1 base, with 15 bases separating them. Germline loops: CDR1 SGHNT, CDR2 YYREEE (reference sequence). The CDR3 contains 16 residues. The CDR3 loop reads CASSFGPQATNTEAFF. CDR3 nucleotide sequence: TGTGCCAGCAGCTTCGGTCCACAGGCCACGAACACTGAAGCTTTCTTT.

Of note for this clone: At one of its ends the junction is not consistent with the germline gene, which may arise from a read error. The same CDR3 can be traced to other DNA sequences in this sample. This chain joins TRBV29-1 and TRBJ1-2; D unresolved. CDR3 length: 12 residues. Germline V gives CDR1 SQVTM, CDR2 ANQGSEA. The CDR3 DNA follows: TGCAGCGTTGGGTCGGAGGTGGAGGGCTACACTTTC. Translation gives CSVGSEVEGYTF.

Worth noting for this clone: The same CDR3 also results from other DNA sequences found in this sample. The chain employs TRBV18 and TRBJ1-5; the D is unclear. The V gene's germline CDR1 is KGHSH and CDR2 LQKENI. This CDR3 spans 12 amino acids. The V end lost 2 bases, the J end lost 4 bases, and 3 bases lay between the germline ends. This chain's CDR3 is CASSPGNQPQHF. The CDR3 bases are TGTGCCAGCTCACCAGGAAATCAGCCCCAGCATTTT.

This sequence joins TRBV6-1 and TRBJ1-2; maybe TRBD1 (5 bases). The germline V gene has CDR1 MNHNS and CDR2 SASEGT. The CDR3 runs to 15 residues. V lost 3 bases and J lost 4, with 15 bases in between. The CDR3 coding sequence is TGTGCCAGCAGTGAGGCAGGGAGAGACCTCTATGGCTACACCTTC. Its protein product is CASSEAGRDLYGYTF.

The chain is built from TRBV5-1 and TRBJ1-1; a possible D gene is TRBD1 (5 bases). The CDR3 runs to 15 residues. V was pared by 4 bases and J by 1 base, with 14 bases between. Germline loops: CDR1 SGHRS, CDR2 YFSETQ. The CDR3 sequence: CASSPKRTPNTEAFF. The CDR3 DNA follows: TGCGCCAGCAGCCCCAAACGGACACCGAACACTGAAGCTTTCTTT.

This clone was seen a handful of times. This chain uses TRBV6-5 with TRBJ1-5, with 12 positions matching TRBD1. Looked up from germline, CDR1 is MNHEY and CDR2 is SVGAGI. This CDR3 is 14 amino acids long. J was trimmed by 9 bases and V by 5 bases; bases with no gene match: 5. The DNA of the CDR3 is TGTGCCAGCAGTGGGGACAGGGGGCGTCGGCCCCAGCATTTT. Translating gives CASSGDRGRRPQHF.

The gene calls are TRBV9 and TRBJ1-6; no reliable D call. V lost 4 bases and J lost 7, with 15 bases in between. Germline values: CDR1 SGDLS, CDR2 YYNGEE. The CDR3 is made up of 15 amino acids. Written as DNA, the CDR3 is TGTGCCAGCAGCCCGGTTGGCGCGACCAATTCACCCCTCCACTTT. Residues: CASSPVGATNSPLHF.

With regard to this clone: Sequence at one end of the junction differs from germline and may be a read error. The chain employs TRBV5-1 and TRBJ2-7, with D hard to call. CDR1 and CDR2 from the germline V gene are SGHRS and YFSETQ. This CDR3 comprises 15 residues. This CDR3 is CASSLESRPTYGQYF. CDR3 nucleotide sequence: TGCGCCAGCAGCTTGGAGTCCAGGCCCACCTACGGGCAGTACTTC. Full variable domain (remainder filled in from reference TRBV5-1 and TRBJ2-7): KAGVTQTPRYLIKTRGQQVTLSCSPISGHRSVSWYQQTPGQGLQFLFEYFSETQRNKGNFPGRFSGRQFSNSRSEMNVSTLELGDSALYLCASSLESRPTYGQYFGPGTRLTVT.

This chain connects TRBV6-1 to TRBJ1-2, with a tentative D call TRBD1 (5 bases). The CDR3 runs 15 residues. Germline V lookup: CDR1 MNHNS, CDR2 SASEGT. Deletions cut 7 bases from V and 1 base from J, with 16 bases between. In nucleotides, the CDR3 is TGTGCCAGCACCGCCCGGGGGGGGTTTAACTATGGCTACACCTTC. This codes for CASTARGGFNYGYTF.

The chain employs TRBV6-6 and TRBJ1-1; 9 nucleotides line up with TRBD1. The V gene end was trimmed by 5 bases and the J gene end by 4 bases; junction bases not matched to a gene: 11. Looked up from germline, CDR1 is MNHNY and CDR2 is SVGAGI (reference sequence). The CDR3 loop spans 16 amino acids. The CDR3 reads CASSNLPQGAGTEAFF. As DNA, the CDR3 is TGTGCCAGCAGTAACCTACCACAGGGGGCGGGCACTGAAGCTTTCTTT.

CDR3 amino acids: CASSDRQGLQPQHF. Written as DNA, the CDR3 is TGTGCCAGTAGTGATAGGCAGGGCCTTCAGCCCCAGCATTTT. This sequence joins TRBV19 and TRBJ1-5; a possible D gene is TRBD1 (5 bases). V lost 5 bases, J lost 6 bases, and 14 bases lay in between. CDR3 length equals 14 residues. Per germline, CDR1 LNHDA and CDR2 SQIVND (reference sequence). The full variable domain, in which reference TRBV19 and TRBJ1-5 provide the parts outside the CDR3, is DGGITQSPKYLFRKEGQNVTLSCEQNLNHDAMYWYRQDPGQGLRLIYYSQIVNDFQKGDIAEGYSVSREKKESFPLTVTSAQKNPTAFYLCASSDRQGLQPQHFGDGTRLSIL.

The chain couples TRBV30 to TRBJ2-2, with 9 nucleotides matching TRBD1. In germline, CDR1 is GTSNPN, CDR2 SVGIG (reference sequence). This CDR3 region has 14 residues. Germline trimming cut 5 bases from V and 4 bases from J; bases unmatched to any gene: 5. The CDR3 reads CAWHRGLGTGELFF. The CDR3 region has the DNA TGTGCCTGGCACAGGGGGCTTGGCACCGGGGAGCTGTTTTTT.

The chain links TRBV5-1 to TRBJ2-1; D is perhaps TRBD1 or TRBD2 (5 bases each). This CDR3 comprises 14 residues. The germline V gene has CDR1 SGHRS and CDR2 YFSETQ. V shed 4 bases and J shed 6 bases, with 14 bases lying between them. CDR3 bases: TGCGCCAGCAGCCCGGGGCCTCCCGGCAATGAGCAGTTCTTC. Amino acids: CASSPGPPGNEQFF.

V gene TRBV6-1 combines with J gene TRBJ2-2; 12 bases align to TRBD2. This CDR3 region has 15 residues. Germline CDR1 is MNHNS and CDR2 is SASEGT. V shed 4 bases and J 5 bases; nucleotides not matched to a gene: 2. The CDR3 here is CASSAGLAGTGELFF. The DNA for the CDR3 is TGTGCCAGCAGTGCTGGACTAGCGGGAACCGGGGAGCTGTTTTTT.

The J gene is TRBJ1-2, the V gene TRBV19; 9 nucleotides line up with TRBD1. V was pared by 10 bases and J by 8 bases, with 11 bases of the junction left unmatched. CDR3 size: 13 residues. Germline values: CDR1 LNHDA, CDR2 SQIVND (reference sequence). The CDR3 is CATQLNRGRGYTF. Written as DNA, the CDR3 is TGTGCCACCCAACTGAACAGGGGGCGCGGCTACACCTTC.

The genes are TRBV19 and TRBJ2-2; D possibly matches TRBD1 or TRBD2 (5 bases each). The CDR3 consists of 15 residues. V dropped 7 bases and J dropped 5 bases, with 17 bases sitting between them. CDR1 and CDR2 from the germline V gene are LNHDA and SQIVND (reference sequence). The chain's CDR3 is CASTGATRPTGELFF. CDR3 nucleotides: TGTGCCAGTACCGGGGCAACCCGACCAACCGGGGAGCTGTTTTTT.